Shown below are 5 T cell receptor beta chains from a single sample sequenced in a study of CD8 T cells in ankylosing spondylitis. TCRdb reanalysed the 5' RACE reads using MiXCR and keeps one entry per CDR3 protein. The table has about 150,000 distinct CDR3 sequences, approximately 44% seen once; the top ten hold 15%. Material: synovial fluid, either unsorted or a sorted T cell fraction (not recorded which). The receptors come from a male donor with ankylosing spondylitis.

This clonotype has a handful of counts. This CDR3 is CASRDDRERGETQYF. In nucleotides, the CDR3 is TGCGCCAGCAGGGATGACAGGGAAAGGGGAGAGACCCAGTACTTC. The chain is built from TRBV10-2 and TRBJ2-5; 7 nucleotides line up with TRBD1. Germline assignment: CDR1 WSHSY and CDR2 SAAADI. The length of the CDR3 is 15 residues. V was clipped by 6 bases and J by 4 bases; unmatched bases: 11.

A few counts support this clonotype. The chain recombines TRBV12-3 or TRBV12-4 with TRBJ2-3; tentatively, D is TRBD1 (6 bases). CDR3 size: 15 residues. V lost 3 bases and J lost 4, with 14 bases in between. CDR3 DNA: TGTGCCAGCAGTTTTTGGTGGTACAGGGCAGATACGCAGTATTTT. This translates into CASSFWWYRADTQYF.

This clonotype turned up a few times. The gene calls are TRBV4-1 and TRBJ1-1; a weak D match, TRBD1 (5 bases). The CDR3 extends over 15 amino acids. With 0 bases removed from V and 5 bases from J, the gap between germline ends came to 13 bases. Germline V gene sequence: CDR1 MGHRA, CDR2 YSYEKL. DNA of the CDR3: TGCGCCAGCAGCCAAGATCAATGGGGGTTGACTGAAGCTTTCTTT. Protein: CASSQDQWGLTEAFF.

Concerning this clonotype itself: An end of the junction does not agree with germline; a read error may underlie this. This rearrangement joins TRBV20-1 to TRBJ1-2, with D possibly being TRBD1 (5 bases). The CDR3 loop spans 9 amino acids. CDR1 and CDR2 (germline): DFQATT, SNEGSKA (reference sequence). The CDR3 loop reads CSALGDANF. The CDR3 nucleotides are TGCAGTGCCCTGGGGGACGCCAACTTC.

This chain joins TRBV3-1 and TRBJ2-2; D not resolved. The CDR3 runs 16 residues. From germline, CDR1 is LGHDT and CDR2 YNNKEL (reference sequence). The V end lost 8 bases, the J end lost 0 bases, and 16 bases lay between the germline ends. The CDR3 here is CASGSTGFANTGELFF. Written as DNA, the CDR3 is TGTGCCAGCGGGTCGACTGGCTTCGCGAACACCGGGGAGCTGTTTTTT.